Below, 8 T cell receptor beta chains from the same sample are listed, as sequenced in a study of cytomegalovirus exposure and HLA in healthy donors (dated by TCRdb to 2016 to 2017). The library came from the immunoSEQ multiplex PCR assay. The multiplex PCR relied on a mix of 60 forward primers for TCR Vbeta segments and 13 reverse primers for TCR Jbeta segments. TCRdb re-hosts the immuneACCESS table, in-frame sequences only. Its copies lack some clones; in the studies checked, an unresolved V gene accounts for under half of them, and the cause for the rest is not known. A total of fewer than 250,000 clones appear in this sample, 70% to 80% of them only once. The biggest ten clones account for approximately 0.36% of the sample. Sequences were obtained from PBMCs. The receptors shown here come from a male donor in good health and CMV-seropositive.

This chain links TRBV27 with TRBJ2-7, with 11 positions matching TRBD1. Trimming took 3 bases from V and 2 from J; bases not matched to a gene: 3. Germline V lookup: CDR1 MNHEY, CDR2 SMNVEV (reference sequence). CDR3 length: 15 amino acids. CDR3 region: CASSFGTGGPYEQYF. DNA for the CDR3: TGTGCCAGCAGTTTCGGGACAGGGGGACCCTACGAGCAGTACTTC.

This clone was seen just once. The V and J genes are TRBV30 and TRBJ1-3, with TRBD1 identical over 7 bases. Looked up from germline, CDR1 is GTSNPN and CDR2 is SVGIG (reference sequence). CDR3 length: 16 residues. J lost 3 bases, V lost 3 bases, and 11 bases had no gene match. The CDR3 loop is CAWRILGGFFGNTIYF. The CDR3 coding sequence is TGTGCCTGGAGAATTCTAGGGGGCTTCTTTGGAAACACCATATATTTT.

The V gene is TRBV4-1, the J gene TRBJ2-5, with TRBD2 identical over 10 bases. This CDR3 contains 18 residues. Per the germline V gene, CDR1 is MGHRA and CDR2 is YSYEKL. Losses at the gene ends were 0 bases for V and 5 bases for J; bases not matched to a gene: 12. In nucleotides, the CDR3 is TGCGCCAGCAGCCAAGATCCCCTAGCGGGGGCCAGGGGGGAGACCCAGTACTTC. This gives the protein CASSQDPLAGARGETQYF.

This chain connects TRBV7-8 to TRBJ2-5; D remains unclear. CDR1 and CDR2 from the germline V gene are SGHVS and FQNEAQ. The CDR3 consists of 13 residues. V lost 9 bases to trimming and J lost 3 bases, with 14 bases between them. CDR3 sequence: CASQLGIKETQYF. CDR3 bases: TGTGCCAGTCAGCTAGGAATAAAAGAGACCCAGTACTTC.

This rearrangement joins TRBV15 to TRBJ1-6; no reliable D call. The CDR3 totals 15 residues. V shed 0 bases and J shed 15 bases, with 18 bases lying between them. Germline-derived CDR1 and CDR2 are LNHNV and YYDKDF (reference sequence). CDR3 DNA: TGTGCCACCAGCAGAGATCGTTCCCTGGGAGGTGGCCTCCACTTT. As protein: CATSRDRSLGGGLHF.

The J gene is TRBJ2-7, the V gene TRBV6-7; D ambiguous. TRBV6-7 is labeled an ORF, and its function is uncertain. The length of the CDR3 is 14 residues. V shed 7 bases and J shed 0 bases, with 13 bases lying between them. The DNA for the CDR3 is TGTGCCAGCACCGCTCGCCCGAGCTCCTACGAGCAGTACTTC. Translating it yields CASTARPSSYEQYF.

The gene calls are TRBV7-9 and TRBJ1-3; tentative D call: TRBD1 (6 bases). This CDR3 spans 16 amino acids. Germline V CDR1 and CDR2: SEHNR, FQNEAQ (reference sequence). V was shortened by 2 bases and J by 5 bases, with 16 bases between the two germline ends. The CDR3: CASSLLLDRRRNTIYF. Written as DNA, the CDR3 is TGTGCCAGCAGCTTACTCCTCGACAGGCGGAGAAACACCATATATTTT.

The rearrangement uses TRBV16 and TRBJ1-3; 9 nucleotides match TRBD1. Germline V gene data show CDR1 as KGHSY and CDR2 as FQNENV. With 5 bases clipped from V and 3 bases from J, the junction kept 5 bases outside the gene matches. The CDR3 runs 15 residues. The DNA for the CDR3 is TGTGCCAGCAGCACAACAGGGGGCGGTGGAAACACCATATATTTT. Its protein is CASSTTGGGGNTIYF.